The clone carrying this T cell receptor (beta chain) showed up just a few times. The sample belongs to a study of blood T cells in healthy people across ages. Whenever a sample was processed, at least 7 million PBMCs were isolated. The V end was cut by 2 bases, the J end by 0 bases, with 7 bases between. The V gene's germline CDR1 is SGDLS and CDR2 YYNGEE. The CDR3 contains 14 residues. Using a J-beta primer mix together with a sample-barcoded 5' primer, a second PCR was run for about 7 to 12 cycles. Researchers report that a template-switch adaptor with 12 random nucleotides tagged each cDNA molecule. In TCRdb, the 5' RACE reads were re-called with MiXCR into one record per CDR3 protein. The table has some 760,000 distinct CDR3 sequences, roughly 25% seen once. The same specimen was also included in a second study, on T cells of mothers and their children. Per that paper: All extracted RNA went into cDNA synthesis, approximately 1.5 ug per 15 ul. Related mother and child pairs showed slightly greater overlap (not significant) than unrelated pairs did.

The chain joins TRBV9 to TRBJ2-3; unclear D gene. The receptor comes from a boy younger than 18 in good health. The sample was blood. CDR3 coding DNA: TGTGCCAGCAGCGTTCTGTCCAGCACAGATACGCAGTATTTT. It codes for CASSVLSSTDTQYF.